These 23 T cell receptor beta chains were sequenced from one sample in a study of PD-L1 blockade in urothelial cancer. Profiling relied on immunoSEQ multiplex PCR, and the TCRdb table lists in-frame clones only, not all of them. The table has 75,000 to 95,000 clones, 90% to 95% seen once. This specimen consisted of PBMCs, obtained around atezolizumab (anti-PD-L1) treatment. The receptors come from a man aged 55 to 70 with urothelial cancer.

The CDR3 loop is CASSDQQGLGGYTF. For the CDR3, the DNA is TGTGCCAGCAGTGACCAACAGGGGTTAGGCGGCTACACCTTC. The chain uses TRBV2 and TRBJ1-2, with TRBD1 matching 7 bases. The CDR3 covers 14 residues. The germline V gene encodes CDR1 SNHLY and CDR2 FYNNEI. V lost 3 bases and J lost 8; bases outside the gene matches: 9.

This rearrangement joins TRBV21-1 to TRBJ2-7; TRBD2 is the table's D call and was not checked against the DNA. TRBV21-1 is classified as a pseudogene. The CDR3 covers 16 residues. This CDR3 is CASSKRMDRRPYEQYF. In DNA form, the CDR3 reads TGTGCCAGCAGCAAACGCATGGATCGGAGGCCCTACGAGCAGTACTTC.

This clone occurred once. The germline gene is not matched at one end of the junction; a read error may be the cause. The gene calls are TRBV7-2 and TRBJ2-1, with 7 bases identical to TRBD2. This CDR3 has 12 amino acids. In germline, CDR1 is SGHTA, CDR2 FQGNSA. CDR3 coding DNA: TGTGCCAGCAGCGCTCAAGCGGGGCCCGGGATCTTC. This gives the protein CASSAQAGPGIF. Filled out from reference TRBV7-2 and TRBJ2-1, the complete variable domain reads GAGVSQSPSNKVTEKGKDVELRCDPISGHTALYWYRQSLGQGLEFLIYFQGNSAPDKSGLPSDRFSAERTGGSVSTLTIQRTQQEDSAVYLCASSAQAGPGIFGPGTRLTVL.

The gene calls are TRBV4-2 and TRBJ2-3; TRBD2 matches at 15 bases. CDR3 length: 19 amino acids. The junction had 10 bases not matched to a gene; V was cut back by 0 bases and J by 6 bases. Germline CDR1 reads LGHNA; CDR2 reads YNFKEQ. DNA for the CDR3: TGTGCCAGCAGCCAAGACCACAGGACTAGCGGGGGGGGGAGGGATACGCAGTATTTT. This gives the protein CASSQDHRTSGGGRDTQYF.

V and J are TRBV9 and TRBJ2-6; 8 nucleotides line up with TRBD1. The V segment lost 3 bases and the J segment 4 bases; nucleotides outside the gene matches: 6. This CDR3 has 16 amino acids. CDR1 and CDR2 (germline): SGDLS, YYNGEE. CDR3 nucleotide sequence: TGTGCCAGCAGCGCCCAGGGGGCAGGGGGGGCCAACGTCCTGACTTTC. Its translation: CASSAQGAGGANVLTF.

CDR3 sequence: CASSDGQGAFMGTEAFF. In DNA form, the CDR3 reads TGTGCCAGCAGCGACGGACAGGGGGCGTTTATGGGCACTGAAGCTTTCTTT. This chain connects TRBV9 to TRBJ1-1; 11 bases line up with TRBD1. The germline V gene encodes CDR1 SGDLS and CDR2 YYNGEE. V lost 3 bases, J lost 4 bases, and 11 bases stayed unmatched. The CDR3 consists of 17 residues.

CDR3 sequence: CASRSPGGQGAGELFF. Written as DNA, the CDR3 is TGTGCCAGCAGGAGTCCGGGGGGACAGGGCGCCGGGGAGCTGTTTTTT. The rearrangement links TRBV6-6 to TRBJ2-2, with 9 bases lining up with TRBD1. J was trimmed by 6 bases and V by 6 bases; bases with no gene match: 11. The germline CDR1 and CDR2 sequences are MNHNY and SVGAGI (reference sequence). The CDR3 sequence is 16 residues long.

In DNA, the CDR3 is TGTGCCAGCAGCGTAGGCTTGGAGGGAAGGGAGCAGTACTTC. As protein: CASSVGLEGREQYF. The chain recombines TRBV9 with TRBJ2-7; a possible D gene is TRBD2 (6 bases). The V gene's germline CDR1 is SGDLS and CDR2 YYNGEE. The CDR3 is 14 amino acids. Trimming pared 0 bases from V and 7 bases from J, leaving 14 bases between.

The V gene is TRBV27, the J gene TRBJ2-1; 16 positions match TRBD2. The CDR3 consists of 19 residues. Germline V gives CDR1 MNHEY, CDR2 SMNVEV (reference sequence). V shed 4 bases and J 6 bases; nucleotides not matched to a gene: 12. As DNA, the CDR3 is TGTGCCAGCAGTTCCACCCCCGGGACTAGCGGGAGGGCCTCCAATGAGCAGTTCTTC. This encodes CASSSTPGTSGRASNEQFF.

The chain recombines TRBV11-1 with TRBJ1-1, with D tentatively TRBD1 (5 bases). The CDR3 length is 15 residues. The V gene's germline CDR1 is SGHAT and CDR2 FQDESV (reference sequence). The V end was cut by 2 bases, the J end by 7 bases, with 17 bases between. The DNA for the CDR3 is TGTGCCAGCAGCTTAACAGGTCTTACCCCCTTTGAAGCTTTCTTT. Translating it yields CASSLTGLTPFEAFF.

The chain joins TRBV10-1 to TRBJ1-1; possible D gene TRBD1, 6 bases. The CDR3 consists of 15 residues. Germline-derived CDR1 and CDR2 are WNHNN and SYGVQD (reference sequence). V lost 6 bases and J lost 0, with 14 bases in between. The CDR3, as DNA: TGCGCCAGCAGACCCGGACAGAGAATGAACACTGAAGCTTTCTTT. This gives the protein CASRPGQRMNTEAFF.

The V gene is TRBV7-3, the J gene TRBJ2-3; tentatively, D is TRBD2 (7 bases). CDR3 length: 15 amino acids. Germline values: CDR1 SGHTA, CDR2 FQGTGA. Trimming stripped 5 bases from V and 2 bases from J, with 14 bases between. CDR3 in amino acids: CASSAGGRLTDTQYF. The CDR3 region has the DNA TGTGCCAGCAGCGCCGGGGGGCGGCTCACAGATACGCAGTATTTT.

This rearrangement joins TRBV7-9 to TRBJ1-1; no clear D gene. V was trimmed by 8 bases and J by 3 bases, leaving 16 bases between them. The V gene's germline CDR1 is SEHNR and CDR2 FQNEAQ (reference sequence). The length of the CDR3 is 14 residues. This chain's CDR3 is CASSGGGRDTEAFF. The CDR3 DNA reads as TGTGCCAGCTCCGGAGGTGGGCGGGACACTGAAGCTTTCTTT.

The V and J genes are TRBV6-1 and TRBJ1-5, with D unresolved. Germline V gene data show CDR1 as MNHNS and CDR2 as SASEGT. The CDR3 is 13 amino acids. The germline V and J ends were trimmed by 7 bases and 6 bases, with 13 bases remaining between them. CDR3: CASTEPGIQPQHF. The DNA of the CDR3 is TGTGCCAGCACCGAACCCGGGATTCAGCCCCAGCATTTT.

This rearrangement joins TRBV9 to TRBJ2-3, with TRBD2 matching 8 bases. This CDR3 has 15 residues. V was pared by 4 bases and J by 4 bases, with 8 bases of the junction left unmatched. CDR1 is SGDLS, CDR2 YYNGEE, per germline. CDR3: CASSTEGLGADTQYF. The DNA for the CDR3 is TGTGCCAGCAGCACCGAGGGACTAGGTGCAGATACGCAGTATTTT.

CDR3: CASSSAPTGDYEQYF. The CDR3 coding sequence is TGCGCCAGCAGCTCAGCCCCCACAGGGGACTACGAGCAGTACTTC. The chain links TRBV5-1 to TRBJ2-7; 7 bases are shared with TRBD1. Trimming took 3 bases from V and 3 from J; bases not matched to a gene: 9. The CDR3 extends over 15 amino acids. Germline CDR1 reads SGHRS; CDR2 reads YFSETQ.

The V gene is TRBV19, the J gene TRBJ1-4, with a weak D call TRBD1 (6 bases). The CDR3 sequence is 15 residues long. Germline V lookup: CDR1 LNHDA, CDR2 SQIVND (reference sequence). V lost 5 bases and J 4 bases, leaving 14 bases between the germline ends. The CDR3 region is CASSPADSFNEKLFF. CDR3 bases: TGTGCCAGTAGTCCGGCGGACAGTTTTAATGAAAAACTGTTTTTT.

The V call is TRBV6-5, the J call TRBJ2-7, with 13 bases lining up with TRBD2. Germline V gene data show CDR1 as MNHEY and CDR2 as SVGAGI. The CDR3 runs to 15 residues. Losses at the gene ends were 6 bases for V and 7 bases for J; bases not matched to a gene: 9. The CDR3 is CASRTVGLAGREQYF. The CDR3 DNA sequence: TGTGCCAGCAGAACAGTGGGACTAGCGGGGCGGGAGCAGTACTTC.

This chain links TRBV5-1 with TRBJ1-4; 11 nucleotides match TRBD1. In germline, CDR1 is SGHRS, CDR2 YFSETQ. The length of the CDR3 is 16 residues. Trimming took 4 bases from V and 5 from J; bases not matched to a gene: 7. Written as DNA, the CDR3 is TGCGCCAGCAGCAGAGGACAGGGGGCGCCCAATGAAAAACTGTTTTTT. Encoded protein: CASSRGQGAPNEKLFF.

The chain carries TRBV5-1 and TRBJ1-1; D is ambiguous. Trimming cost V 2 bases and J 2 bases, with 10 bases left between them. There are 14 residues in the CDR3. CDR1 is SGHRS, CDR2 YFSETQ, per germline. The CDR3 protein is CASSLEASNTEAFF. DNA of the CDR3: TGCGCCAGCAGCTTAGAAGCTAGTAACACTGAAGCTTTCTTT.

The table lists this clone with a count of one. The rearrangement joins TRBV19 to TRBJ2-3; TRBD1 matches at 8 bases. This CDR3 contains 14 residues. Germline-derived CDR1 and CDR2 are LNHDA and SQIVND (reference sequence). The V segment lost 10 bases and the J segment 4 bases; nucleotides outside the gene matches: 10. The CDR3: CATQWTGQADTQYF. CDR3 nucleotide sequence: TGTGCCACCCAGTGGACAGGGCAGGCAGATACGCAGTATTTT.

The chain carries TRBV5-6 and TRBJ2-7; 9 bases line up with TRBD1. In germline, CDR1 is SGHDT, CDR2 YYEEEE. J was trimmed by 7 bases and V by 0 bases; bases with no gene match: 5. The CDR3 has 14 residues. Here the CDR3 reads CASSLGQGGIEQYF. The CDR3 DNA reads TGTGCCAGCAGCTTGGGACAGGGGGGTATTGAGCAGTACTTC.

The rearrangement links TRBV19 to TRBJ2-1; 11 positions agree with TRBD2. The length of the CDR3 is 17 residues. The V segment lost 4 bases and the J segment 0 bases; nucleotides outside the gene matches: 5. Germline values: CDR1 LNHDA, CDR2 SQIVND (reference sequence). The CDR3 region has the DNA TGTGCCAGTAGTAGAGGGCTAGCGGGAGGCTCCTACAATGAGCAGTTCTTC. Amino acid sequence: CASSRGLAGGSYNEQFF.